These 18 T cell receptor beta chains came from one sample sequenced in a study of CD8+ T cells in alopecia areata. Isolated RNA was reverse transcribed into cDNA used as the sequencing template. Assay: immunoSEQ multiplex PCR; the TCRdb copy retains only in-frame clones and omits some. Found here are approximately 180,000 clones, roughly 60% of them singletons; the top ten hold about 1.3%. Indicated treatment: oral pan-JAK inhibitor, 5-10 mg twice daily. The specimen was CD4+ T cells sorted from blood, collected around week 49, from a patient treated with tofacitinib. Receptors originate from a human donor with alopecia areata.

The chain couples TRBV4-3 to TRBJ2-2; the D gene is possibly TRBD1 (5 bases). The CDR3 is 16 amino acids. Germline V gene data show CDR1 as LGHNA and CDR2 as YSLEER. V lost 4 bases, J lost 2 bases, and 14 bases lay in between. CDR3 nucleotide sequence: TGCGCCAGCAGCCCCAAGACAGCGACCAACACCGGGGAGCTGTTTTTT. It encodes CASSPKTATNTGELFF.

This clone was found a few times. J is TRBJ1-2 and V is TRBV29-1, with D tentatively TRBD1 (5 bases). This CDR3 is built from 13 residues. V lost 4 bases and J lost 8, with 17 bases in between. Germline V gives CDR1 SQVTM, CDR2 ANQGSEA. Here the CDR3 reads CSVGAPLTGGYTF. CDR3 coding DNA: TGCAGCGTTGGGGCCCCTCTAACAGGAGGCTACACCTTC.

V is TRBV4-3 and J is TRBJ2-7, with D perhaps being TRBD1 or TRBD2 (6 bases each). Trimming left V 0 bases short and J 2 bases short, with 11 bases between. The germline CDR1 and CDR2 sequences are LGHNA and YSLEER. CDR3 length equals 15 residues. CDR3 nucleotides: TGCGCCAGCAGCCAAGATCACGGGGGCCCCTACGAGCAGTACTTC. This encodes CASSQDHGGPYEQYF.

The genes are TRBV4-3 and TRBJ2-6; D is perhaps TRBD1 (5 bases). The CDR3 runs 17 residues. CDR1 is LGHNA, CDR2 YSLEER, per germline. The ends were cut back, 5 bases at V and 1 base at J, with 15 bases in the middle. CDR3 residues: CASSVQTRVSGANVLTF. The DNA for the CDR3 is TGCGCCAGCAGCGTGCAAACCAGGGTGTCTGGGGCCAACGTCCTGACTTTC.

The CDR3 region is CASSFTGTGELFF. In DNA, the CDR3 is TGTGCCAGCAGCTTCACGGGGACCGGGGAGCTGTTTTTT. This chain links TRBV7-2 with TRBJ2-2; D is perhaps TRBD2 (5 bases). The germline gives CDR1 SGHTA, CDR2 FQGNSA. The V end lost 3 bases, the J end lost 5 bases, and 7 bases lay between the germline ends. The CDR3 totals 13 residues.

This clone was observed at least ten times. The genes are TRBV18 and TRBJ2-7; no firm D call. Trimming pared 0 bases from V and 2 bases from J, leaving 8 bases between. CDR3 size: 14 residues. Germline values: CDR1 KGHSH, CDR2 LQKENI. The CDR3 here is CASSPPNRPYEQYF. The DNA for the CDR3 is TGTGCCAGCTCACCACCGAACAGACCCTACGAGCAGTACTTC.

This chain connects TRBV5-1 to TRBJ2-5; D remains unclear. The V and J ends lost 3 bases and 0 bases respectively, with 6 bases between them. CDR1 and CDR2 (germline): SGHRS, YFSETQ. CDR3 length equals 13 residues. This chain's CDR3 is CASSSLNQETQYF. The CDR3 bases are TGCGCCAGCAGCTCCCTTAACCAAGAGACCCAGTACTTC.

The CDR3 nucleotides read TGTGCCTGGAGTGTACCACAGGGGATAGGCTACACCTTC. Amino acid sequence: CAWSVPQGIGYTF. The chain is built from TRBV30 and TRBJ1-2, with 7 bases that match TRBD1. Germline CDR1 is GTSNPN and CDR2 is SVGIG (reference sequence). There are 13 residues in the CDR3. V lost 0 bases and J lost 8; bases outside the gene matches: 6.

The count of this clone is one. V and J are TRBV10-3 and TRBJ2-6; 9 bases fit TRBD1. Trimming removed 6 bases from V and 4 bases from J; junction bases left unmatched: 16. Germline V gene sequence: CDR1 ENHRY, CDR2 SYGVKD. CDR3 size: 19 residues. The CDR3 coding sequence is TGTGCCATCAGCCGAAGTCCGGGACAGGGTCTTTCAGGGGCCAACGTCCTGACTTTC. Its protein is CAISRSPGQGLSGANVLTF.

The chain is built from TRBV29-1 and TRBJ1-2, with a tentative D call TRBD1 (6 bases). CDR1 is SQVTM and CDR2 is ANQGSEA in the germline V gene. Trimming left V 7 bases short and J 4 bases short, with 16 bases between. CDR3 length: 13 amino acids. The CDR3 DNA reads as TGCAGCGCGGGAGTTGGGGGGGCCTATGGCTACACCTTC. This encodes CSAGVGGAYGYTF.

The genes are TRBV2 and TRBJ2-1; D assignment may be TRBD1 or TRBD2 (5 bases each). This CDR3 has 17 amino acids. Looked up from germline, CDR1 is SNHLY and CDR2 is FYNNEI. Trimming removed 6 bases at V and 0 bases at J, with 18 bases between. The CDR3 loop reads CASRRPGTVSSYNEQFF. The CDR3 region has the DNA TGTGCCAGCAGGAGACCCGGGACCGTAAGCTCCTACAATGAGCAGTTCTTC.

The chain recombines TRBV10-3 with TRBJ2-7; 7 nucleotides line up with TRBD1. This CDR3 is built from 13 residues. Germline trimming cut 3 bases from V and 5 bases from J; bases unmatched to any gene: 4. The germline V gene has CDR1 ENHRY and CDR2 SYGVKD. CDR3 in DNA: TGTGCCATCAGTGAACAGGGGAGAAACGAGCAGTACTTC. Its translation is CAISEQGRNEQYF.

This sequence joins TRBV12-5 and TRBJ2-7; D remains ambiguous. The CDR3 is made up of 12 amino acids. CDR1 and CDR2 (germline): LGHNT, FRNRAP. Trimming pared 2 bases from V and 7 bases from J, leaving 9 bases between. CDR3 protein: CASGLPVGEQYF. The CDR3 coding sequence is TGTGCTAGTGGTTTGCCCGTTGGAGAGCAGTACTTC.

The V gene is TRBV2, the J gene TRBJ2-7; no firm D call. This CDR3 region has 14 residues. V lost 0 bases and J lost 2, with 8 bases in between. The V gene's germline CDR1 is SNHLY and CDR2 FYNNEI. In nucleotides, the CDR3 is TGTGCCAGCAGTGAAGCGCCCCAGGCCTACGAGCAGTACTTC. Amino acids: CASSEAPQAYEQYF.

CDR3 loop: CASSADGTGELFF. CDR3 nucleotide sequence: TGTGCCAGTAGTGCGGACGGAACCGGGGAGCTGTTTTTT. The chain links TRBV19 to TRBJ2-2; D not resolved. V was shortened by 5 bases and J by 5 bases, with 9 bases between the two germline ends. Germline V lookup: CDR1 LNHDA, CDR2 SQIVND (reference sequence). The CDR3 sequence is 13 residues long.

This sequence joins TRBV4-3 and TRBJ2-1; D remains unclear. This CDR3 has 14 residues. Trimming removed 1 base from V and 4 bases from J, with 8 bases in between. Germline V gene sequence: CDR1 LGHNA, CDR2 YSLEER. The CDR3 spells CASSQAGTYNEQFF. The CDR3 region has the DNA TGCGCCAGCAGCCAAGCGGGCACTTACAATGAGCAGTTCTTC.

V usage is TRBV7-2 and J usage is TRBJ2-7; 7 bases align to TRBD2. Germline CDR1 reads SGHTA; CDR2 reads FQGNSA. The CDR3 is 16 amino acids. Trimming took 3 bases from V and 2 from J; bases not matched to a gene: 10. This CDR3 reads CASSLISGSLAYEQYF. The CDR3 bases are TGTGCCAGCAGCTTGATTAGCGGGTCCCTAGCCTACGAGCAGTACTTC.

The CDR3 region is CASRHVNQPQHF. CDR3 nucleotide sequence: TGTGCCAGCCGACACGTCAATCAGCCCCAGCATTTT. The V and J genes are TRBV27 and TRBJ1-5, with D hard to call. Trimming removed 8 bases at V and 3 bases at J, with 8 bases between. Looked up from germline, CDR1 is MNHEY and CDR2 is SMNVEV (reference sequence). The CDR3 is 12 residues long.